This T cell receptor beta chain was documented in a study of patients and donors after allogeneic stem cell transplantation. In TCRdb, the RT-PCR reads were re-called with MiXCR into one record per CDR3 protein. The profile covers about 410,000 distinct CDR3 sequences, with under 20% appearing a single time and around 6.8% taken by the ten largest. Per the germline V gene, CDR1 is SGHVS and CDR2 is FNYEAQ. Trimming cost V 5 bases and J 6 bases; bases outside gene matches: 12. The CDR3 covers 16 residues. The clonotype was recovered from a human donor who was either an allogeneic HSCT recipient or a stem cell or donor lymphocyte infusion donor (not recorded which). It is not recorded whose cells these are; they may come from a transplant donor. Sequenced: blood, either unsorted or a sorted T cell fraction (not recorded which). The chain employs TRBV7-6 and TRBJ2-3, with 9 bases that match TRBD2. The DNA of the CDR3 is TGTGCCAGCAGCCCAAGGGCGGGAGGGGCTGGGGATACGCAGTATTTT. It encodes CASSPRAGGAGDTQYF.